Following are 3 T cell receptor beta chains from one sample sequenced in a study of blood T cell repertoires in COVID-19. Sequencing was performed with immunoSEQ multiplex PCR; in TCRdb, only in-frame clones are kept and a portion is missing. The sample consists of roughly 400,000 clones, over 75% of them appearing once. The sequenced material came from PBMCs or T cells enriched from blood (not recorded which). Every receptor here comes from a man aged 25-45 years who had recovered from COVID-19.

The V call is TRBV24-1, the J call TRBJ2-7, with D possibly matching TRBD1 (5 bases). Per germline, CDR1 KGHDR and CDR2 SFDVKD. This CDR3 is built from 15 residues. V was clipped by 1 base and J by 0 bases, with 9 bases between them. In DNA form, the CDR3 reads TGTGCCACCAGTGATTTCAGGCAGGGCTCCTACGAGCAGTACTTC. It specifies CATSDFRQGSYEQYF.

CDR3 protein: CASSPGLGMNTEAFF. CDR3 in DNA: TGTGCCAGCAGCCCGGGGTTGGGCATGAACACTGAAGCTTTCTTT. The rearrangement joins TRBV5-4 to TRBJ1-1; D uncertain. There are 15 residues in the CDR3. The germline V and J ends were trimmed by 4 bases and 0 bases, with 13 bases remaining between them. Germline-derived CDR1 and CDR2 are SGHNT and YYREEE (reference sequence).

The chain carries TRBV12-5 and TRBJ2-2, with D possibly TRBD2 on 6 matching bases. CDR1 is LGHNT, CDR2 FRNRAP, per germline. The V gene lost 0 bases and the J gene lost 6 bases, with 17 bases spanning the gap. CDR3 length equals 17 residues. DNA of the CDR3: TGTGCTAGTGGTTTGGTACCGAAAGGGAGGCTGTCCGGGGAGCTGTTTTTT. It is translated as CASGLVPKGRLSGELFF. The variable domain in full, completed from reference TRBV12-5 and TRBJ2-2, reads DARVTQTPRHKVTEMGQEVTMRCQPILGHNTVFWYRQTMMQGLELLAYFRNRAPLDDSGMPKDRFSAEMPDATLATLKIQPSEPRDSAVYFCASGLVPKGRLSGELFFGEGSRLTVL.